These T cell receptor beta chains were read from a single sample in a study of cytomegalovirus exposure and HLA in healthy donors. Profiled with immunoSEQ multiplex PCR; TCRdb holds only in-frame clones, not every one. The profile shows roughly 120,000 clones, roughly nine tenths of them singletons. Sequencing was carried out using PBMCs. Receptors were obtained from a woman between 18 and 29 years old in good health and CMV-seronegative. Both conserved end residues are part of each CDR3. Each record gives: V gene, J gene, D gene, CDR3 DNA, CDR3 protein. A D gene is named only where the DNA matches it firmly.

V gene: TRBV4-2
J gene: TRBJ2-5
D gene: TRBD2
CDR3 DNA: TGTGCCAGCAGCCAAGTCCCCAGCGGGGTGGAGACCCAGTACTTC
CDR3 protein: CASSQVPSGVETQYF

V gene: TRBV4-2
J gene: TRBJ2-3
D gene: NA
CDR3 DNA: TGTGCCAGCAGCCAAGATGGCCCGAGGACGCAGTATTTT
CDR3 protein: CASSQDGPRTQYF

V gene: TRBV7-9
J gene: TRBJ2-4
D gene: TRBD2
CDR3 DNA: TGTGCCAGCAGCCTCGCCTCCTGGCGGGGGAACATTCAGTACTTC
CDR3 protein: CASSLASWRGNIQYF

V gene: TRBV7-3
J gene: TRBJ2-3
D gene: TRBD2
CDR3 DNA: TGTGCCAGCAGCTTAAGGATAGCGGGGTCCACAGATACGCAGTATTTT
CDR3 protein: CASSLRIAGSTDTQYF

V gene: TRBV7-2
J gene: TRBJ1-6
D gene: NA
CDR3 DNA: TGTGCCAGCAGCTTAGAAGGGGATCTTTATAATTCACCCCTCCACTTT
CDR3 protein: CASSLEGDLYNSPLHF

V gene: TRBV7-2
J gene: TRBJ2-5
D gene: TRBD2
CDR3 DNA: TGTGCCAGCAGGGCCCCGACTAGCGGGAAAGAGACCCAGTACTTC
CDR3 protein: CASRAPTSGKETQYF

V gene: TRBV25-1
J gene: TRBJ2-7
D gene: TRBD2
CDR3 DNA: TGTGCCAGCAGTGAATCCCTAGCGGGGGGCGAGCAGTACTTC
CDR3 protein: CASSESLAGGEQYF

V gene: TRBV11-2
J gene: TRBJ2-1
D gene: TRBD2
CDR3 DNA: TGTGCCAGCAGCTCAAGGGTCTCAGCGGGGCCCTACAATGAGCAGTTCTTC
CDR3 protein: CASSSRVSAGPYNEQFF

V gene: TRBV28
J gene: TRBJ2-7
D gene: TRBD1
CDR3 DNA: TGTGCCAGCAGTTCAACAGGGGTCCACGAGCAGTACTTC
CDR3 protein: CASSSTGVHEQYF

V gene: TRBV10-3
J gene: TRBJ2-5
D gene: NA
CDR3 DNA: TGTGCCATCAGTGGAGGAGTGGTGAGCGGCCAAGAGACCCAGTACTTC
CDR3 protein: CAISGGVVSGQETQYF

V gene: TRBV2
J gene: TRBJ2-7
D gene: NA
CDR3 DNA: TGTGCCAGCAGTGAAACAGGGATCTTATTGGAGCAGTACTTC
CDR3 protein: CASSETGILLEQYF